These 31 T cell receptor beta chains came from one sample sequenced in a study of shared clonotypes between healthy human individuals. It was CD45RO-negative cells, positively selected for CCR7, that made up naive CD8 cells, with terminally differentiated effector memory CD45RA+ cells excluded. Data came from immunoSEQ multiplex PCR; TCRdb stores just in-frame clones and leaves some out. This table has some 2.1 million clones, about 93% appearing once. The sequenced material came from naive CD8+ T cells from PBMCs. These receptor sequences come from a young man in good health. Some clones in this sample may be carry-over from other donors' samples.

V is TRBV6-1 and J is TRBJ1-4; the D gene is possibly TRBD1 (6 bases). This CDR3 comprises 14 residues. Trimming cost V 6 bases and J 8 bases, with 16 bases left between them. From germline, CDR1 is MNHNS and CDR2 SASEGT. The CDR3: CASREQGLNEKLFF. Written as DNA, the CDR3 is TGTGCCAGCAGGGAACAGGGTCTTAACGAAAAACTGTTTTTT.

V usage is TRBV7-9 and J usage is TRBJ1-2; possibly TRBD1 for D (6 bases). CDR1 and CDR2 (germline): SEHNR, FQNEAQ (reference sequence). There are 15 residues in the CDR3. Trimming left V 4 bases short and J 2 bases short, with 14 bases between. The CDR3 protein is CASSSLTGQNYGYTF. The CDR3 DNA reads TGTGCCAGCAGCTCCCTCACAGGGCAGAACTATGGCTACACCTTC.

This clone was picked up a small number of times. The gene calls are TRBV27 and TRBJ1-1; no reliable D call. The CDR3 is made up of 13 amino acids. Germline CDR1 is MNHEY and CDR2 is SMNVEV (reference sequence). The germline V and J ends were trimmed by 3 bases and 3 bases, with 8 bases remaining between them. The CDR3 here is CASSFIVDTEAFF. Here the CDR3 DNA reads TGTGCCAGCAGTTTCATAGTGGACACTGAAGCTTTCTTT.

V and J are TRBV6-1 and TRBJ1-1, with D hard to call. CDR3 length: 13 residues. CDR1 and CDR2 from the germline V gene are MNHNS and SASEGT. V lost 2 bases, J lost 3 bases, and 7 bases lay in between. The CDR3 here is CASSENVDTEAFF. The CDR3 DNA reads as TGTGCCAGCAGTGAAAATGTAGACACTGAAGCTTTCTTT.

The V and J genes are TRBV5-4 and TRBJ2-1; TRBD1 matches 7 bases. The CDR3 is 15 amino acids. The V segment lost 1 base and the J segment 8 bases; nucleotides outside the gene matches: 9. The germline V gene has CDR1 SGHNT and CDR2 YYREEE (reference sequence). The CDR3 nucleotides read TGTGCCAGCAGCTTGAGCGGACAGGTGAGGCATGAGCAGTTCTTC. Encoded protein: CASSLSGQVRHEQFF.

The chain is built from TRBV27 and TRBJ1-2; 8 bases are shared with TRBD1. J was trimmed by 7 bases and V by 4 bases; bases with no gene match: 17. The CDR3 has 17 amino acids. The germline CDR1 and CDR2 sequences are MNHEY and SMNVEV (reference sequence). The CDR3 protein is CASSSSGGGVKRTGYTF. DNA for the CDR3: TGTGCCAGCAGTTCTTCAGGGGGCGGGGTGAAGCGGACTGGCTACACCTTC.

V usage is TRBV4-3 and J usage is TRBJ2-1; TRBD2 matches 14 bases. Germline-derived CDR1 and CDR2 are LGHNA and YSLEER. The CDR3 extends over 17 amino acids. The V segment lost 3 bases and the J segment 3 bases; nucleotides outside the gene matches: 4. CDR3 DNA sequence: TGCGCCAGCAGCCAGGGGACTAGCGGGAGTCTCTACAATGAGCAGTTCTTC. Its protein product is CASSQGTSGSLYNEQFF.

J is TRBJ1-3 and V is TRBV2, with 9 bases that match TRBD1. V lost 6 bases, J lost 3 bases, and 6 bases stayed unmatched. The CDR3 is 15 residues long. Germline loops: CDR1 SNHLY, CDR2 FYNNEI. The CDR3 region is CASRPRTGVGNTIYF. The CDR3 DNA is TGTGCCAGCAGGCCTAGGACAGGGGTTGGAAACACCATATATTTT.

The chain joins TRBV6-5 to TRBJ2-1; 9 nucleotides agree with TRBD1. The CDR3 is 15 residues long. The germline CDR1 and CDR2 sequences are MNHEY and SVGAGI. V lost 6 bases to trimming and J lost 3 bases; unmatched junction nucleotides: 6. The DNA for the CDR3 is TGTGCCAGCAGCCACCCGGGACAGGGCTACAATGAGCAGTTCTTC. Its translation is CASSHPGQGYNEQFF.

The rearrangement uses TRBV27 and TRBJ2-7, with 12 bases fitting TRBD2. Germline V gene data show CDR1 as MNHEY and CDR2 as SMNVEV (reference sequence). V shed 10 bases, J shed 5 bases, and the junction held 21 bases outside the gene matches. The CDR3 totals 18 residues. CDR3 bases: TGTGCCACCTCCCCCGGGACTAGCGGGCCAAGGGGAGGGAACGAGCAGTACTTC. Its translation is CATSPGTSGPRGGNEQYF.

V usage is TRBV4-1 and J usage is TRBJ2-3, with 9 bases lining up with TRBD2. Germline CDR1 is MGHRA and CDR2 is YSYEKL. The CDR3 length is 17 residues. Losses at the gene ends were 6 bases for V and 1 base for J; bases not matched to a gene: 11. CDR3 loop: CASRQRGASGGTDTQYF. CDR3 DNA sequence: TGCGCCAGCAGGCAGAGAGGGGCTAGCGGGGGCACAGATACGCAGTATTTT.

The chain combines TRBV6-1 with TRBJ2-7; 7 nucleotides agree with TRBD1. Losses at the gene ends were 2 bases for V and 0 bases for J; bases not matched to a gene: 13. The CDR3 has 18 amino acids. The germline gives CDR1 MNHNS, CDR2 SASEGT. This CDR3 reads CASSERAPDGTVSYEQYF. In DNA form, the CDR3 reads TGTGCCAGCAGTGAAAGGGCCCCCGACGGGACAGTCTCCTACGAGCAGTACTTC.

In DNA form, the CDR3 reads TGTGCCAGCAGTTTCCTGGGACAGGGGCCCCCGGATACGCAGTATTTT. It translates to CASSFLGQGPPDTQYF. This chain connects TRBV27 to TRBJ2-3; 10 bases are shared with TRBD1. Unmatched junction bases numbered 9, after V lost 3 bases and J lost 6 bases. The CDR3 has 16 residues. Germline CDR1 is MNHEY and CDR2 is SMNVEV (reference sequence).

The chain carries TRBV7-9 and TRBJ2-7, with 9 nucleotides matching TRBD2. The V segment lost 1 base and the J segment 6 bases; nucleotides outside the gene matches: 13. The germline CDR1 and CDR2 sequences are SEHNR and FQNEAQ (reference sequence). CDR3 size: 17 residues. The CDR3 sequence is CASSLGIGGRGLGEQYF. The CDR3 DNA is TGTGCCAGCAGCTTAGGAATAGGCGGGAGGGGGCTCGGCGAGCAGTACTTC.

This chain links TRBV5-1 with TRBJ2-7, with D perhaps TRBD1 (5 bases). This CDR3 has 15 residues. Trimming left V 0 bases short and J 1 base short, with 11 bases between. In germline, CDR1 is SGHRS, CDR2 YFSETQ. CDR3 DNA sequence: TGCGCCAGCAGCTTGGAGGCAGGGCAATCCTACGAGCAGTACTTC. Translation gives CASSLEAGQSYEQYF.

The genes are TRBV7-3 and TRBJ2-1; 8 bases fit TRBD2. V shed 4 bases, J shed 9 bases, and the junction held 11 bases outside the gene matches. Per the germline V gene, CDR1 is SGHTA and CDR2 is FQGTGA. The CDR3 runs 15 residues. The DNA for the CDR3 is TGTGCCAGCAGCTCCCAGGGCGGGAGGTCGGGTGAGCAGTTCTTC. Translation: CASSSQGGRSGEQFF.

The chain employs TRBV7-9 and TRBJ2-3; 7 bases are a match to TRBD2. The junction had 9 bases not matched to a gene; V was cut back by 3 bases and J by 0 bases. This CDR3 is built from 17 residues. Germline-derived CDR1 and CDR2 are SEHNR and FQNEAQ (reference sequence). DNA for the CDR3: TGTGCCAGCAGCTTCCCGGCTAGCGGACTTAGCACAGATACGCAGTATTTT. This encodes CASSFPASGLSTDTQYF.

There are a few counts of this clone. The V call is TRBV4-2, the J call TRBJ1-2; 7 bases align to TRBD1. Germline CDR1 is LGHNA and CDR2 is YNFKEQ. With V trimmed by 5 bases and J by 4 bases, 10 bases remained unmatched. The CDR3 has 15 residues. The CDR3 nucleotides are TGTGCCAGCAGCGAGGGCCAAGGGGACAGCTATGGCTACACCTTC. Encoded protein: CASSEGQGDSYGYTF.

The gene calls are TRBV29-1 and TRBJ2-1, with D tentatively TRBD1 (6 bases). The length of the CDR3 is 15 residues. Germline CDR1 SQVTM, CDR2 ANQGSEA. The V and J ends lost 0 bases and 5 bases respectively, with 14 bases between them. This CDR3 reads CSVEEVSAGDNEQFF. DNA of the CDR3: TGCAGCGTTGAAGAGGTGAGCGCAGGGGACAATGAGCAGTTCTTC.

V is TRBV6-5 and J is TRBJ1-2; TRBD1 aligns across 7 bases. This CDR3 is 13 amino acids long. Germline CDR1 MNHEY, CDR2 SVGAGI. V trimming: 4 bases; J trimming: 8 bases; junction bases outside the gene matches: 7. The CDR3 bases are TGTGCCAGCAGTTGGGACAGTACCCGGGGCTACACCTTC. Amino acids: CASSWDSTRGYTF.

The chain combines TRBV14 with TRBJ2-1; 9 bases line up with TRBD2. After removal of 3 bases from V and 0 bases from J, the junction contained 15 bases not matched to a gene. The CDR3 loop spans 20 amino acids. Germline V gene sequence: CDR1 SGHDN, CDR2 FVKESK. Here the CDR3 reads CASSHFDPLAGIPSYNEQFF. CDR3 coding DNA: TGTGCCAGCAGCCACTTCGATCCGCTAGCGGGGATCCCCTCCTACAATGAGCAGTTCTTC.

The genes are TRBV5-1 and TRBJ1-1; D call uncertain. This CDR3 comprises 18 residues. The germline V and J ends were trimmed by 0 bases and 2 bases, with 20 bases remaining between them. CDR1 SGHRS and CDR2 YFSETQ come from the germline V gene. CDR3 in amino acids: CASSLEGNRPHLNTEAFF. As DNA, the CDR3 is TGCGCCAGCAGCTTGGAAGGCAATCGTCCCCATTTAAACACTGAAGCTTTCTTT.

The V call is TRBV6-5, the J call TRBJ1-2, with D tentatively TRBD1 (6 bases). Germline CDR1 and CDR2: MNHEY and SVGAGI. The CDR3 runs to 12 residues. Trimming left V 5 bases short and J 8 bases short, with 12 bases between. CDR3 sequence: CASSQGTNGYTF. The CDR3 DNA is TGTGCCAGCAGTCAAGGGACAAACGGCTACACCTTC.

The DNA for the CDR3 is TGCGCCAGCAGCTCCTGGACAGGGATCGATGAGCAGTTCTTC. Its translation: CASSSWTGIDEQFF. The chain is built from TRBV5-1 and TRBJ2-1, with TRBD1 identical over 8 bases. Germline CDR1 reads SGHRS; CDR2 reads YFSETQ. The CDR3 consists of 14 residues. V was clipped by 3 bases and J by 8 bases; unmatched bases: 7. Combining the CDR3 with reference TRBV5-1 and TRBJ2-1 gives the whole variable domain KAGVTQTPRYLIKTRGQQVTLSCSPISGHRSVSWYQQTPGQGLQFLFEYFSETQRNKGNFPGRFSGRQFSNSRSEMNVSTLELGDSALYLCASSSWTGIDEQFFGPGTRLTVL.

In DNA form, the CDR3 reads TGTGCCAGCAGCGTTGGCGGAAGAGAGGGGAACACTGAAGCTTTCTTT. It encodes CASSVGGREGNTEAFF. The rearrangement links TRBV9 to TRBJ1-1; D gene unclear. This CDR3 comprises 16 residues. Trimming removed 2 bases at V and 1 base at J, with 15 bases between. Germline CDR1 reads SGDLS; CDR2 reads YYNGEE.

This clone was seen a single time. The chain has TRBV7-8 and TRBJ2-7; unclear D gene. This CDR3 is 16 amino acids long. V dropped 2 bases and J dropped 6 bases, with 20 bases sitting between them. Germline V CDR1 and CDR2: SGHVS, FQNEAQ. The CDR3 coding sequence is TGTGCCAGCAGCTTATCGGCAGGTCCACCCCCTGGCGAGCAGTACTTC. Translation gives CASSLSAGPPPGEQYF. Using reference TRBV7-8 and TRBJ2-7 for the parts outside the CDR3, the full variable domain is GAGVSQSPRYKVAKRGQDVALRCDPISGHVSLFWYQQALGQGPEFLTYFQNEAQLDKSGLPSDRFFAERPEGSVSTLKIQRTQQEDSAVYLCASSLSAGPPPGEQYFGPGTRLTVT.

The rearrangement links TRBV6-5 to TRBJ2-3, with 7 bases aligning to TRBD2. V shed 5 bases and J 4 bases; nucleotides not matched to a gene: 6. Germline V CDR1 and CDR2: MNHEY, SVGAGI. This CDR3 is built from 14 residues. The CDR3 here is CASSPPGRADTQYF. Here the CDR3 DNA reads TGTGCCAGCAGTCCCCCAGGGAGGGCAGATACGCAGTATTTT.

This sequence joins TRBV28 and TRBJ1-6; possibly TRBD1 for D (6 bases). V lost 6 bases and J 3 bases, leaving 15 bases between the germline ends. The CDR3 is 16 amino acids. Per germline, CDR1 MDHEN and CDR2 SYDVKM. The DNA for the CDR3 is TGTGCCAGCAGCCTTGCAGGGGACGGCTATAATTCACCCCTCCACTTT. Protein product: CASSLAGDGYNSPLHF.

This sequence joins TRBV28 and TRBJ1-5, with TRBD1 matching over 7 bases. Trimming removed 10 bases from V and 0 bases from J; junction bases left unmatched: 6. CDR1 and CDR2 from the germline V gene are MDHEN and SYDVKM. The CDR3 contains 14 residues. CDR3 DNA: TGTGCCACCCTAGGGGGCCTTAGCAATCAGCCCCAGCATTTT. It yields the protein CATLGGLSNQPQHF.

V and J are TRBV10-2 and TRBJ2-7; TRBD1 matches at 9 bases. Per germline, CDR1 WSHSY and CDR2 SAAADI. V shed 8 bases and J 4 bases; nucleotides not matched to a gene: 12. This CDR3 is built from 15 residues. In DNA form, the CDR3 reads TGCGCCAGCGGGTCGGACAGGGGAATTGGGTACGAGCAGTACTTC. Amino acids: CASGSDRGIGYEQYF.

This CDR3 reads CAWSVSGAYNEQFF. DNA of the CDR3: TGTGCCTGGAGTGTTAGCGGCGCCTACAATGAGCAGTTCTTC. The chain employs TRBV30 and TRBJ2-1; tentatively, D is TRBD2 (6 bases). Germline values: CDR1 GTSNPN, CDR2 SVGIG (reference sequence). CDR3 length: 14 residues. V was trimmed by 0 bases and J by 2 bases, leaving 8 bases between them.